This T cell receptor beta chain was captured by sequencing in a study of identical twins. Each CDR3 protein is one row after TCRdb ran MiXCR on the 5' RACE reads. The top ten clones hold about 0.52% of a sample with 450,000 or so distinct CDR3 sequences, approximately 15% of them seen once. Comments on this clonotype: Likely a read error: the CDR3 ends without its conserved phenylalanine or tryptophan.

The V gene's germline CDR1 is SGHTA and CDR2 FQGNSA. Trimming took 5 bases from V and 0 from J, leaving 11 bases between them. This CDR3 spans 15 amino acids. These same records also appear under a second study, on yellow fever vaccine responses in identical twins.

Input material: CD4+ T cells sorted from blood. The TCR originated in a young woman in good health. V gene TRBV7-2 combines with J gene TRBJ2-1; D call uncertain. The CDR3 here is CASSPRSSSYNEQFS. The CDR3 DNA follows: TGTGCCAGCAGCCCGAGGAGCAGCTCCTACAATGAGCAGTTCTCC.